The clone carrying this T cell receptor beta chain was seen a handful of times. The antigen is not known. This sample was taken from a study of response to subunit inactivated influenza vaccine. CDR3 length: 15 amino acids. Germline assignment: CDR1 SGHVS and CDR2 FNYEAQ. With 5 bases clipped from V and 5 bases from J, the junction kept 5 bases outside the gene matches. Overall study findings and caveats: There was a suggestion from the authors that each seasonal influenza vaccination recruits few new T cells.

TCRdb used MiXCR to reprocess the RT-PCR reads, holding one entry per CDR3 protein. Among about half a million distinct CDR3 sequences listed, 7.6% were seen once. The input for sequencing was PBMCs from blood, taken 23 months after vaccination. The clonotype originates from a man between 50 and 75 years old who received an inactivated influenza vaccine. The chain is built from TRBV7-6 and TRBJ1-5; 11 bases are a match to TRBD1. The CDR3 bases are TGTGCCAGCAGCAAAGGGACAGGGGGATATCAGCCCCAGCATTTT. It translates to CASSKGTGGYQPQHF. Complete variable domain (other parts from reference TRBV7-6 and TRBJ1-5): GAGVSQSPRYKVTKRGQDVALRCDPISGHVSLYWYRQALGQGPEFLTYFNYEAQQDKSGLPNDRFSAERPEGSISTLTIQRTEQRDSAMYRCASSKGTGGYQPQHFGDGTRLSIL.